The entry below describes one T cell receptor (beta chain). The target of this receptor is not known. No per-base quality is available; no much larger clone lies one base away. The sample belongs to a study of T cells after posttransplantation cyclophosphamide (dated by TCRdb to about 2016). For the wider study: Using TRB sequencing, the study followed how the T cell repertoire reconstituted after myeloablative bone marrow transplantation in which posttransplantation cyclophosphamide served as GVHD prophylaxis. Blood from all 30 or so PTCy patients with 1-year posttransplant specimens was subjected to TRB sequencing. Samples from some 40 PTCy-treated patients, along with samples from some 16 of their related bone marrow donors, underwent antigen receptor sequencing. TRB sequencing was also done on up to roughly 3 additional blood samples from 2 to 5.2 years after transplant in 3 patients, and on pretransplant blood from 4 patients. Because TRA and TRB clonality correlated tightly in roughly nine samples, later TCR analyses were limited to TRB. Public TRB sequences were compared against a database of over 3,000 sequences linked to responses to pathogens, tumor antigens, self-antigens and alloantigens. Overall study outcomes, separate from this receptor: Across around 48 patients, recipient CMV seropositivity and CMV reactivation were highly associated with TRB clonality; PTCy diversity was similar to CNI/methotrexate controls. The TRB repertoires of T cells infiltrating skin or the GI tract showed only limited overlap with the TRB repertoires found in blood. Donor-recipient similarity was low at 1-2 months but increased during the first year, and donor CD8+ memory clones often dominated later blood repertoires.

According to the germline V gene (reference sequence), CDR1 reads LNHNV and CDR2 reads YYDKDF. The CDR3 runs 17 residues from the cysteine to the phenylalanine. Just CDR3 DNA is preserved here, 51 bases in frame from base 1. V is clipped by 3 bases and J by 7 bases, and the sequence between their germline boundaries is 19 bases long. This sample's treatment or condition label indicates: high-dose cyclophosphamide on days +3 and +4 as single-agent GVHD prophylaxis. PTCy patients received busulfan and fludarabine conditioning, a related or unrelated marrow graft, and cyclophosphamide on days +3 and +4. The PTCy-treated patients were drawn from a prospective, multi-institutional clinical trial. Peripheral blood and bone marrow mononuclear cells were isolated by Ficoll-Hypaque density centrifugation and cryopreserved. TRB sequencing used genomic DNA with the immunoSEQ assay at survey resolution or the hsTCRB kit. Regarding the original processing steps: The immunoSEQ software handled initial read processing, and the LymphoSeq R package was used for repertoire analyses. Clonality was computed as 1 minus normalized Shannon entropy; Gini coefficient was also calculated for each TRB dataset. To infer phenotypes in unsorted samples, TRB sequences from sorted subsets of the recipient or donor were mapped onto the unsorted samples of the same recipient. As stored in TCRdb, this immuneACCESS dataset retains in-frame rearrangements with V and J assigned. A fraction of the clones does not appear; measured against another copy, unresolved V genes explain less than half of the discrepancy, and the remainder lacks a known reason. V and J calls and clone size are as listed in that table; D and trimming were resolved from the DNA. The sample profile shows tens of thousands of clones; less than 90% of them were found once. The ten largest account for over 10% of the sample.

The TCR was taken from a female patient younger than 45 who received an allogeneic stem cell transplant from an unrelated donor, was CMV-positive, and had no GVHD. Some T cells seen after a transplant may have their origin in the graft donor. The input for sequencing was PBMCs, taken after allogeneic stem cell transplant with posttransplant cyclophosphamide. The chain couples TRBV15 to TRBJ1-6; the best D guess is TRBD1, with 6 bases matching. The CDR3 protein is CATSSDHRGAQNSPLHF. The DNA sequence is as follows: TGTGCCACCAGCAGTGACCACCGGGGGGCGCAGAATTCACCCCTCCACTTT.